The present entry profiles one T cell receptor (beta chain) with its context. These data originate in a study of T cell responses to AZD1222 COVID-19 vaccine. The assay was immunoSEQ multiplex PCR, and TCRdb's table has in-frame clones only and misses some. The sample yields 50,000 to 65,000 clones, around 90% seen once. Trimming shortened V by 2 bases and J by 4 bases, and 14 bases separated the two germline ends. The CDR3 sequence is 15 residues long. Germline values: CDR1 WNHNN, CDR2 SYGVQD (reference sequence). This clonotype was obtained from an adult in good health. The starting material was peripheral blood, obtained on day 0 of AZD1222 vaccination. This chain joins TRBV10-1 and TRBJ1-1; D is unresolved. This CDR3 reads CASSEDMTRGTEAFF. The CDR3 nucleotides are TGCGCCAGCAGTGAGGACATGACCCGGGGCACTGAAGCTTTCTTT.